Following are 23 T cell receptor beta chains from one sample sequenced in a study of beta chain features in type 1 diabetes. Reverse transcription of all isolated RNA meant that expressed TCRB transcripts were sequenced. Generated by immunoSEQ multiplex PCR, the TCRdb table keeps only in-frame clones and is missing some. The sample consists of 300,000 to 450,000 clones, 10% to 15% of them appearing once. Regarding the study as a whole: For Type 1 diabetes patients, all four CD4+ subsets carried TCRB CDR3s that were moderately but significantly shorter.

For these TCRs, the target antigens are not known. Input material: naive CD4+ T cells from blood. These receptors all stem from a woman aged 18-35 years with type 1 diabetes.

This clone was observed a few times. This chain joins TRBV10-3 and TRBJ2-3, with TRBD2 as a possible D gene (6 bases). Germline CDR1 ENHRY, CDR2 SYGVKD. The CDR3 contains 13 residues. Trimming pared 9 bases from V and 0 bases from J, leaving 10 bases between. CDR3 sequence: CAIESGSTDTQYF. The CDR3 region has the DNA TGTGCCATAGAAAGCGGGAGCACAGATACGCAGTATTTT.

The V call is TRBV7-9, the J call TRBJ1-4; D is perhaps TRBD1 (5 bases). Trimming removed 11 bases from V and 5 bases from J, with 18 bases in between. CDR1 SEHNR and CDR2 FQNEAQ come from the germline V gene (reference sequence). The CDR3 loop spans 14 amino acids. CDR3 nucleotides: TGTGCCGGCGGCCGTGACAGACCCAATGAAAAACTGTTTTTT. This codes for CAGGRDRPNEKLFF. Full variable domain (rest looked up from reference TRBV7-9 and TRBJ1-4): DTGVSQNPRHKITKRGQNVTFRCDPISEHNRLYWYRQTLGQGPEFLTYFQNEAQLEKSRLLSDRFSAERPKGSFSTLEIQRTEQGDSAMYLCAGGRDRPNEKLFFGSGTQLSVL.

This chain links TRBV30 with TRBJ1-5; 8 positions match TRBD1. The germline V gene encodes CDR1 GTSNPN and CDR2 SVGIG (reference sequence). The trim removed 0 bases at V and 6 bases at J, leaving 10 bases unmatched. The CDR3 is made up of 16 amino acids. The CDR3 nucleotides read TGTGCCTGGAGTGTACCCTATAACAGGGGGAGTCAGCCCCAGCATTTT. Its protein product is CAWSVPYNRGSQPQHF. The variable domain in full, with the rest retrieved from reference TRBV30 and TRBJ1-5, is SQTIHQWPATLVQPVGSPLSLECTVEGTSNPNLYWYRQAAGRGLQLLFYSVGIGQISSEVPQNLSASRPQDRQFILSSKKLLLSDSGFYLCAWSVPYNRGSQPQHFGDGTRLSIL.

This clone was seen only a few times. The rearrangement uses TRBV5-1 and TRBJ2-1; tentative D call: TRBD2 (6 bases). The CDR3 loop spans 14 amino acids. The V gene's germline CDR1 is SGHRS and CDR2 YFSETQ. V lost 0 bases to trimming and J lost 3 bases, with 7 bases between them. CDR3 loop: CASSLVGLYNEQFF. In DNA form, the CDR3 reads TGCGCCAGCAGCTTGGTGGGACTCTACAATGAGCAGTTCTTC.

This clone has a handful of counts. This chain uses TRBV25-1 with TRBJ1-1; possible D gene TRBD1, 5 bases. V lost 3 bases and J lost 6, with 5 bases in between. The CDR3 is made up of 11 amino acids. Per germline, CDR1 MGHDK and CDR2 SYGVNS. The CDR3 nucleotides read TGTGCCAGCAGTGAGGGGCCTGAAGCTTTCTTT. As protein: CASSEGPEAFF.

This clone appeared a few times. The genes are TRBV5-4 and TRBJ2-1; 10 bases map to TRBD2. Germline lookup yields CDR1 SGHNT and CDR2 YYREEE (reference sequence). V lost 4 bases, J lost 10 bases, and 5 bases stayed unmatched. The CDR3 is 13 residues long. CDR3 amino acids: CASSQREGGEQFF. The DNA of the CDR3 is TGTGCCAGCAGCCAGCGGGAGGGCGGGGAGCAGTTCTTC. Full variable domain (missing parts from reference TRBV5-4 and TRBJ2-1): ETGVTQSPTHLIKTRGQQVTLRCSSQSGHNTVSWYQQALGQGPQFIFQYYREEENGRGNFPPRFSGLQFPNYSSELNVNALELDDSALYLCASSQREGGEQFFGPGTRLTVL.

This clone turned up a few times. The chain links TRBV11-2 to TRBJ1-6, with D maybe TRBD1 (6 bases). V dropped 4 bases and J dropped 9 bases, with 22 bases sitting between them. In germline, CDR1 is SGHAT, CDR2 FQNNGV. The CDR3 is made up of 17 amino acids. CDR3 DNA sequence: TGTGCCAGCAGCTCATTAGCCTACAGGGCCGATGGTTCACCCCTCCACTTT. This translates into CASSSLAYRADGSPLHF.

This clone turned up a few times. This chain's CDR3 is CASSAGLAGELAKNIQYF. The DNA of the CDR3 is TGCGCCAGCAGCGCGGGACTAGCGGGGGAGCTAGCCAAAAACATTCAGTACTTC. The chain joins TRBV5-1 to TRBJ2-4, with 14 bases aligning to TRBD2. Germline V gene data show CDR1 as SGHRS and CDR2 as YFSETQ. The trim removed 4 bases at V and 0 bases at J, leaving 6 bases unmatched. The CDR3 totals 18 residues.

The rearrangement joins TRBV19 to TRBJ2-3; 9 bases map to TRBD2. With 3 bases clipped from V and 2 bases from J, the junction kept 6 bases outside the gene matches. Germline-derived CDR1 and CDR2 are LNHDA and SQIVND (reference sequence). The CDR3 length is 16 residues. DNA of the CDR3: TGTGCCAGTAGTATGATAGCGGGGGTGAACACAGATACGCAGTATTTT. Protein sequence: CASSMIAGVNTDTQYF.

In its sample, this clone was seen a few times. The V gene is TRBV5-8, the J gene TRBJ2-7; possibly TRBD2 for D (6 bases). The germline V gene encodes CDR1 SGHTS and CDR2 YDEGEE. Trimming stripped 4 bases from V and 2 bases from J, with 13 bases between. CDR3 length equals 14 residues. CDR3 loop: CASSPGTVPYEQYF. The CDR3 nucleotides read TGTGCCAGCAGCCCCGGGACTGTGCCCTACGAGCAGTACTTC. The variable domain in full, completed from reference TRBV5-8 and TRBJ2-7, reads EAGVTQSPTHLIKTRGQQATLRCSPISGHTSVYWYQQALGLGLQFLLWYDEGEERNRGNFPPRFSGRQFPNYSSELNVNALELEDSALYLCASSPGTVPYEQYFGPGTRLTVT.

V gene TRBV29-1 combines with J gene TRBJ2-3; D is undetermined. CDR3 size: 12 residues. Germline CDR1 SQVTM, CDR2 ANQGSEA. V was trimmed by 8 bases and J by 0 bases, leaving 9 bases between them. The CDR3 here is CSSTASTDTQYF. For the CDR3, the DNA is TGCAGCTCTACAGCTAGCACAGATACGCAGTATTTT.

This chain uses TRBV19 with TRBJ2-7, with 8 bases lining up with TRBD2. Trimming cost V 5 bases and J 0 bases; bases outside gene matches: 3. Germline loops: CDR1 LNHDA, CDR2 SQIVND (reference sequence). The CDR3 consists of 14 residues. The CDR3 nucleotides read TGTGCCAGTAGTGGGGGACTAGTCTCCTACGAGCAGTACTTC. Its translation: CASSGGLVSYEQYF.

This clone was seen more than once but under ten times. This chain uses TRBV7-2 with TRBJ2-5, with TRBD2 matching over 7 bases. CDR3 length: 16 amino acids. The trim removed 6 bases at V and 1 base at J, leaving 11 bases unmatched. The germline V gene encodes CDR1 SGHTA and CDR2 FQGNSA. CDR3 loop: CASSSKMGTIQETQYF. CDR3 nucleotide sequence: TGTGCCAGCAGTTCTAAAATGGGGACTATCCAAGAGACCCAGTACTTC.

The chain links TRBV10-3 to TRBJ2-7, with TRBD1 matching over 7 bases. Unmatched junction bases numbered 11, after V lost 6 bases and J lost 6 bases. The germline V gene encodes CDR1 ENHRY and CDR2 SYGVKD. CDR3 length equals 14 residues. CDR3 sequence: CAISVGAPGGEQYF. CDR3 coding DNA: TGTGCCATCAGCGTCGGAGCACCAGGGGGCGAGCAGTACTTC.

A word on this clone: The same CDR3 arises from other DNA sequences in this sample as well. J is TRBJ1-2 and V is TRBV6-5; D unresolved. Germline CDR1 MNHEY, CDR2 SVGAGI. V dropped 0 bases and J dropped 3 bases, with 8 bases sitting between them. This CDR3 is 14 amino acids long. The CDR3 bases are TGTGCCAGCAGTTACTCGACCGGAGACTATGGCTACACCTTC. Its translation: CASSYSTGDYGYTF.

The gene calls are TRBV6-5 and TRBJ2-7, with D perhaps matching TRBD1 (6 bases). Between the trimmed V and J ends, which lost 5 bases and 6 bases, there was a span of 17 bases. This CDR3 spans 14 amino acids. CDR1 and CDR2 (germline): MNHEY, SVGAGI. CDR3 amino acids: CASSPPSIGGEQYF. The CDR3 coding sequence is TGTGCCAGCAGTCCACCCAGTATAGGGGGCGAGCAGTACTTC.

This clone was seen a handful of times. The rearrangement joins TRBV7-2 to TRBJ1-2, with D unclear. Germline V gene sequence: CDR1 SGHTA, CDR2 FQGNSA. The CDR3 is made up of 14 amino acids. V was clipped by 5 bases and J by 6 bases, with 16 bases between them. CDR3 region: CASSPSGRVNGYTF. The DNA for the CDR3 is TGTGCCAGCAGCCCATCGGGGAGGGTTAATGGCTACACCTTC.

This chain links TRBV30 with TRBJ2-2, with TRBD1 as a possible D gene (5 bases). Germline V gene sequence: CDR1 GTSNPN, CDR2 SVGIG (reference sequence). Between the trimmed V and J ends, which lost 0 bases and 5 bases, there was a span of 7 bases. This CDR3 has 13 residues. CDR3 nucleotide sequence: TGTGCCTGGAGTGTAGGGGCGACCGGGGAGCTGTTTTTT. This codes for CAWSVGATGELFF.

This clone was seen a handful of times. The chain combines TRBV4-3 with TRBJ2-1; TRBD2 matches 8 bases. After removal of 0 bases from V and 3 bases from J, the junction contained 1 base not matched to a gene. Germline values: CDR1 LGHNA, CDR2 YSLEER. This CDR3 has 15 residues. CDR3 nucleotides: TGCGCCAGCAGCCAAGATAGCGGGGTCTACAATGAGCAGTTCTTC. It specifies CASSQDSGVYNEQFF.

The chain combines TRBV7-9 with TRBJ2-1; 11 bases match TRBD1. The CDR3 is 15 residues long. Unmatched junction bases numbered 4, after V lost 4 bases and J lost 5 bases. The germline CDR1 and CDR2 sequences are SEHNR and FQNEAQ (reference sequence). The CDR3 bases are TGTGCCAGCAGCTCGGACAGGGGGCTCCACAATGAGCAGTTCTTC. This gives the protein CASSSDRGLHNEQFF.

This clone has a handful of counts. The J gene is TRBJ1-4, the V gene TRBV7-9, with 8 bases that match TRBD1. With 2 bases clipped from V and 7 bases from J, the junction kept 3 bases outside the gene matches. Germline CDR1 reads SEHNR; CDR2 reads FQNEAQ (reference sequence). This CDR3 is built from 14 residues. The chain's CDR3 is CASSLSGQGEKLFF. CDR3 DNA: TGTGCCAGCAGCTTAAGCGGACAGGGTGAAAAACTGTTTTTT. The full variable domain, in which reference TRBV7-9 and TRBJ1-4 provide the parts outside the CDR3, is DTGVSQNPRHKITKRGQNVTFRCDPISEHNRLYWYRQTLGQGPEFLTYFQNEAQLEKSRLLSDRFSAERPKGSFSTLEIQRTEQGDSAMYLCASSLSGQGEKLFFGSGTQLSVL.

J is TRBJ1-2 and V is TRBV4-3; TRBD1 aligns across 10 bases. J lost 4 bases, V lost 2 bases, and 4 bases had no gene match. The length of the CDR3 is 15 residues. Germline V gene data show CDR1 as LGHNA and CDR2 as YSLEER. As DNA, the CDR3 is TGCGCCAGCAGCCAAAGGCGGGACAGGGGCTATGGCTACACCTTC. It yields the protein CASSQRRDRGYGYTF.

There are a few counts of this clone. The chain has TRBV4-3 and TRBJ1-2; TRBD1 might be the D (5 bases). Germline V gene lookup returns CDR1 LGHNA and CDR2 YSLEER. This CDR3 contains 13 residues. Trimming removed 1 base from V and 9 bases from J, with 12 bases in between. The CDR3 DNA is TGCGCCAGCAGCCAAGGATTGGGGGGTAGCTACACCTTC. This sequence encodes CASSQGLGGSYTF.